These T cell receptor beta chains were read from a single sample in a study of CD8+ T cells in alopecia areata. TCRdb keeps only in-frame clones here, not all; method: immunoSEQ multiplex PCR. This sample has under 350,000 clones, with over 45% found just once. The input for sequencing was CD4+ T cells sorted from blood, taken at week 24, from a patient treated with tofacitinib. These receptors all stem from a human donor with alopecia areata. The CDR3 runs from the conserved cysteine through the conserved F or W. The D gene is left open where the match is weak. Expanded clones get a size class; other rows say once, few or many, or leave the size out.

NA	TRBV30	TRBJ2-1	NA	CAWKSGGTRYNEQFF	TGTGCCTGGAAATCTGGCGGGACGCGCTACAATGAGCAGTTCTTC
NA	TRBV10-3	TRBJ2-7	NA	CAISDPYVSYEQYF	TGTGCCATCAGTGACCCGTATGTTTCTTACGAGCAGTACTTC
NA	TRBV4-2	TRBJ2-6	NA	CASSQDASIVSGAVLTF	TGTGCCAGCAGCCAAGATGCGTCTATTGTCTCAGGGGCCGTCCTGACTTTC
few	TRBV4-3	TRBJ2-2	NA	CASSQYSGGELFF	TGCGCCAGCAGCCAATATAGCGGCGGGGAGCTGTTTTTT
NA	TRBV9	TRBJ1-6	TRBD1	CASSRDSSYNSPLHF	TGTGCCAGCAGCCGGGACAGCTCCTATAATTCACCCCTCCACTTT
NA	TRBV7-9	TRBJ1-5	NA	CASSSGGGYQPQHF	TGTGCCAGCAGCTCTGGAGGCGGTTATCAGCCCCAGCATTTT
NA	TRBV6-6	TRBJ2-5	NA	CASSYRGETQYF	TGTGCCAGCAGTTATAGGGGCGAGACCCAGTACTTC
NA	TRBV4-1	TRBJ1-1	NA	CASSRRLGTEAFF	TGCGCCAGCAGTCGGAGGCTGGGCACTGAAGCTTTCTTT
NA	TRBV10-2	TRBJ2-3	NA	CASPNQGPDTQYF	TGCGCCAGCCCGAACCAGGGCCCAGATACGCAGTATTTT
NA	TRBV29-1	TRBJ2-7	NA	CSVVAGSTYEQYF	TGCAGCGTCGTTGCAGGGAGCACCTACGAGCAGTACTTC
NA	TRBV2	TRBJ1-1	TRBD1	CASSEILLAGQGVPEAFF	TGTGCCAGCAGTGAGATCTTGCTTGCGGGACAGGGGGTCCCTGAAGCTTTCTTT
NA	TRBV5-1	TRBJ1-1	TRBD1	CASSRETGRMNTEAFF	TGCGCCAGCAGCAGAGAGACAGGGCGCATGAACACTGAAGCTTTCTTT
NA	TRBV9	TRBJ2-1	NA	CASSVSPGNEQFF	TGTGCCAGCAGCGTATCCCCAGGCAATGAGCAGTTCTTC
once	TRBV30	TRBJ2-5	NA	CAWSGGPIRETQYF	TGTGCCTGGAGCGGAGGGCCTATCCGGGAGACCCAGTACTTC
NA	TRBV5-4	TRBJ2-5	TRBD2	CASSLVAGGFETQYF	TGTGCCAGCAGCTTGGTTGCGGGGGGCTTCGAGACCCAGTACTTC
NA	TRBV23-1	TRBJ1-1	TRBD1	CASSRTGGSSTEAFF	TGCGCCAGCAGTCGGACAGGGGGTTCTAGCACTGAAGCTTTCTTT
few	TRBV30	TRBJ1-2	NA	CAWSGRLAHGYTF	TGTGCCTGGAGTGGGCGGTTGGCCCATGGCTACACCTTC
few	TRBV7-2	TRBJ2-3	NA	CASSRWGGATDTQYF	TGTGCCAGCAGCCGCTGGGGGGGGGCCACAGATACGCAGTATTTT
few	TRBV18	TRBJ2-1	NA	CASSPPLGGMNNEQFF	TGTGCCAGCTCACCACCCCTCGGGGGAATGAACAATGAGCAGTTCTTC
few	TRBV30	TRBJ1-2	NA	CAWSVRGWNGYTF	TGTGCCTGGAGTGTACGGGGATGGAATGGCTACACCTTC
few	TRBV5-1	TRBJ2-2	NA	CASSLETGANTGELFF	TGCGCCAGCAGCTTGGAGACGGGCGCGAACACCGGGGAGCTGTTTTTT
NA	TRBV5-1	TRBJ2-5	TRBD1	CASSPGQGQETQYF	TGCGCCAGCAGCCCGGGACAGGGCCAAGAGACCCAGTACTTC
NA	TRBV28	TRBJ1-6	NA	CASSSMPRAKSNSPLHF	TGTGCCAGCAGTTCCATGCCCCGGGCAAAAAGCAATTCACCCCTCCACTTT